This TCR beta chain was captured by sequencing in a study of T-cell reconstitution after alpha-beta-depleted transplantation in children. A TCRbeta library incorporating unique molecular identifiers was prepared. TCRdb re-called the PCR reads with MiXCR, one entry per CDR3 protein. The table has some 490,000 distinct CDR3 sequences, roughly an eighth seen once. This clonotype showed up just a few times. After removal of 4 bases from V and 5 bases from J, the junction contained 11 bases not matched to a gene. The germline CDR1 and CDR2 sequences are SSHAT and FNYEAQ (reference sequence). The CDR3 runs 17 residues.

Here the sequenced sample was PBMCs from the stem cell graft donor, taken from the stem cell graft. The V call is TRBV7-7, the J call TRBJ2-2; 9 bases align to TRBD2. The source is a human donor who donated a stem cell graft to a child with combined immunodeficiency. CDR3 bases: TGTGCCAGCAGCTCTATTTTAGCGGGAGCGTATACCGGGGAGCTGTTTTTT. Translated: CASSSILAGAYTGELFF.